This entry is about one TCR beta chain. The record originates from a study of OX40 agonist ivuxolimab in advanced cancers. The ends lost 5 bases at V and 7 bases at J; junction bases unmatched: 7. The CDR3 runs 14 residues. Germline-derived CDR1 and CDR2 are MNHEY and SVGAGI. The table came from immunoSEQ multiplex PCR; TCRdb's copy has only in-frame clones and leaves some out. Here the sample spans fewer than 60,000 clones, approximately 86% being singletons. The source is an adult with an advanced solid tumor such as melanoma, head and neck, liver or kidney cancer. This chain uses TRBV6-5 with TRBJ1-4; 7 nucleotides match TRBD1. This sample comprised CD4+ or CD8+ T cells sorted from blood, obtained in a trial of the OX40 agonist ivuxolimab. CDR3 nucleotides: TGTGCCAGCAGTCACCGGACAGGAGGTGAAAAACTGTTTTTT. Translated, it gives CASSHRTGGEKLFF.